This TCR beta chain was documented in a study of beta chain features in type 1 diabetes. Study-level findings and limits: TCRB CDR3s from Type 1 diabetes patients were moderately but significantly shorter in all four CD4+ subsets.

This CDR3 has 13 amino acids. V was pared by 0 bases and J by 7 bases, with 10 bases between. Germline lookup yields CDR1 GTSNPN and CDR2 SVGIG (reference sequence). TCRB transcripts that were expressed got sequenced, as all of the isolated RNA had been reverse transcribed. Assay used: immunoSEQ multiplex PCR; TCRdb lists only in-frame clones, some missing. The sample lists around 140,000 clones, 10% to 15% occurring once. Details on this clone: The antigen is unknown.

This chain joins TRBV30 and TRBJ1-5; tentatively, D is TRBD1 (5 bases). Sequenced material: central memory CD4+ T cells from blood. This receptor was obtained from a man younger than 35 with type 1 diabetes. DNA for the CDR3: TGTGCCTGGAGTGTACTAAGGGGCCAGCCCCAGCATTTT. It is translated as CAWSVLRGQPQHF.